This TCR beta chain was found in a study of T cells in localized non-small cell lung cancer. Assay used: immunoSEQ multiplex PCR; TCRdb lists only in-frame clones, some missing. Altogether just over 20,000 clones are present, approximately 81% being singletons, with the ten largest covering roughly 15%. For this clone: Its antigen is undetermined.

Trimming removed 3 bases from V and 1 base from J, with 6 bases in between. The CDR3 contains 13 residues. Germline loops: CDR1 MDHEN, CDR2 SYDVKM. General observations from the study: As only one tumor region underwent sequencing, heterogeneity remains possible. Uninvolved adjacent lung showed the highest T cell clonality, exceeding tumor. A median of about 52 clones ranked among the top 100 in tumor appeared in adjacent lung.

V gene TRBV28 combines with J gene TRBJ1-1, with D uncertain. The source of this sequence is a woman aged 35 to 69 with stage II squamous cell lung carcinoma. The sequencing used PBMCs, collected before any cancer treatment. Here the CDR3 DNA reads TGTGCCAGCAGTTTGGTGGAGAACACTGAAGCTTTCTTT. Translation gives CASSLVENTEAFF. Using reference TRBV28 and TRBJ1-1 for the parts outside the CDR3, the full variable domain is DVKVTQSSRYLVKRTGEKVFLECVQDMDHENMFWYRQDPGLGLRLIYFSYDVKMKEKGDIPEGYSVSREKKERFSLILESASTNQTSMYLCASSLVENTEAFFGQGTRLTVV.